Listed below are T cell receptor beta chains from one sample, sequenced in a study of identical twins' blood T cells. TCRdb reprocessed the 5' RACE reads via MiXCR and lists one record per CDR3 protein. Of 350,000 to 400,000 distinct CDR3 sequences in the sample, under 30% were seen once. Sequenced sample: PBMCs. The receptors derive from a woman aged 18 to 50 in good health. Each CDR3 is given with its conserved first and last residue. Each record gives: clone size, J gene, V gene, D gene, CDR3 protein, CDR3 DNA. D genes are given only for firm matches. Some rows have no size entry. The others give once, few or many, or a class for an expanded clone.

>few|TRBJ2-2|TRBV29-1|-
CSVRGTPNTGELFF
TGCAGCGTTCGCGGGACTCCAAACACCGGGGAGCTGTTTTTT
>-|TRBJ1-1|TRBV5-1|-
CASSLEVRPTGAFF
TGCGCCAGCAGCTTGGAAGTTAGGCCGACTGGAGCTTTCTTT
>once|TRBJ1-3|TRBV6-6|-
CALLDSAGNTIYF
TGTGCCTTACTAGACAGCGCTGGAAACACCATATATTTT
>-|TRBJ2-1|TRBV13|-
CARSSYNEQFF
TGTGCCAGGAGTTCATACAATGAGCAGTTCTTC
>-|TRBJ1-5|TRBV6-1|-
CASNYPREGQPQHF
TGTGCCAGCAACTATCCCAGGGAGGGTCAGCCCCAGCATTTT
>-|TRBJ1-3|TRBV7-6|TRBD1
CASSSIGGTGNTIYF
TGTGCCAGCAGCTCGATAGGGGGCACTGGAAACACCATATATTTT
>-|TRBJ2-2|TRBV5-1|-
CASSYFGGGGKNTGELFF
TGCGCCAGCAGCTATTTCGGCGGAGGGGGGAAGAACACCGGGGAGCTGTTTTTT
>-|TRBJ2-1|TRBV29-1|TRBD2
CSVEGTPAGGVNEQFF
TGCAGCGTTGAAGGGACCCCAGCGGGAGGTGTGAATGAGCAGTTCTTC
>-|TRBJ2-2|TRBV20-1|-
CSARDSTMTGELFF
TGCAGTGCTAGAGACTCTACTATGACCGGGGAGCTGTTTTTT
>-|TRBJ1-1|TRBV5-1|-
CASSLGSAEAFF
TGCGCCAGCAGCTTGGGGTCGGCAGAAGCTTTCTTT
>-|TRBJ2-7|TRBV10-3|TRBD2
CAISESAGVSYEQYF
TGTGCCATCAGTGAGTCGGCGGGAGTAAGCTACGAGCAGTACTTC
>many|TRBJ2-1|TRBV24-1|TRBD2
CATSDSSGTYYNEQFF
TGTGCCACCAGTGATTCTAGCGGGACCTACTACAATGAGCAGTTCTTC
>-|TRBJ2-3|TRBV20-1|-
CSALPGGPTDTQYF
TGCAGTGCCCTACCCGGGGGGCCAACAGATACGCAGTATTTT
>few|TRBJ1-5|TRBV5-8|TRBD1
CASSLRDSHQPQHF
TGTGCCAGCAGCTTGCGGGACAGCCATCAGCCCCAGCATTTT
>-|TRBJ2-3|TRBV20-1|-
CSGGAYHTDTQYF
TGCAGTGGGGGGGCCTACCACACAGATACGCAGTATTTT
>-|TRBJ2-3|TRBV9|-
CASSVMGGTDTQYF
TGTGCCAGCAGCGTAATGGGGGGCACAGATACGCAGTATTTT
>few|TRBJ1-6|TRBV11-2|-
CASSGGTEYNSPLHF
TGTGCCAGCAGCGGGGGGACGGAGTATAATTCACCCCTCCACTTT
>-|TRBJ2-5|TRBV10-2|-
CASSGTTRQETQYF
TGCGCCAGCAGTGGGACGACTAGACAAGAGACCCAGTACTTC
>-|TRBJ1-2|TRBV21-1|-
CASSSSRRGYGYTF
TGTGCCAGCAGCTCAAGTCGGCGGGGATATGGCTACACCTTC
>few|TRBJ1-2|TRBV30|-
CASSGPENYGYTF
TGTGCCTCCTCAGGTCCCGAAAACTATGGCTACACCTTC
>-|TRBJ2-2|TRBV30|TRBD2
CAWSVIQGAGDTGELFF
TGTGCCTGGAGTGTAATTCAAGGAGCGGGAGACACCGGGGAGCTGTTTTTT
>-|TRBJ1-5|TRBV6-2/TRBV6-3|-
CASSYHGAQPQHF
TGTGCCAGCAGTTACCATGGGGCTCAGCCCCAGCATTTT
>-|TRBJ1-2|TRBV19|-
CASSMVGSYGYTF
TGTGCCAGTAGTATGGTCGGGTCTTATGGCTACACCTTC
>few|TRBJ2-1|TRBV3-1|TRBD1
CASRRGQGSHNEQFF
TGTGCCAGCAGACGGGGACAGGGGAGCCACAATGAGCAGTTCTTC
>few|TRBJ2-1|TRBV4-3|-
CASSQDGNTEQFF
TGCGCCAGCAGCCAAGATGGGAACACTGAGCAGTTCTTC
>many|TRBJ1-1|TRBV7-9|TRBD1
CASSSGQGSTEAFF
TGTGCCAGCAGCTCGGGACAGGGAAGTACTGAAGCTTTCTTT
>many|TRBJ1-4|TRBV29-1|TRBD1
CSVPTRDRGEEKLFF
TGCAGCGTGCCGACTCGGGACAGGGGCGAAGAAAAACTGTTTTTT
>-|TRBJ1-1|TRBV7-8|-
CASSPRGVINTEAFF
TGTGCCAGCAGCCCCCGCGGAGTTATCAACACTGAAGCTTTCTTT
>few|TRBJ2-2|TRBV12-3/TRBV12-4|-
CASSPDRIRNTGELFF
TGTGCCAGCAGCCCCGACAGGATACGTAACACCGGGGAGCTGTTTTTT
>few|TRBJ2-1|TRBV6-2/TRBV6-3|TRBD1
CASSYQDRAYNEQFF
TGTGCCAGCAGTTACCAGGACAGGGCCTACAATGAGCAGTTCTTC
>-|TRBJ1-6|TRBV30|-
CAWSWQGGSPLHF
TGTGCCTGGAGTTGGCAGGGAGGTTCACCCCTCCACTTT
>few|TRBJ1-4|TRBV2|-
CATRSGTDEKLFF
TGTGCCACCAGATCCGGGACGGATGAAAAACTGTTTTTT
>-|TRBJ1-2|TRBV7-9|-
CASSHQGIDYGYTF
TGTGCCAGCAGCCATCAGGGAATAGACTATGGCTACACCTTC
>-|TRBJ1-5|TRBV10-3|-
CAIIESRDLYQPQHF
TGTGCCATCATTGAGTCCAGGGACCTTTATCAGCCCCAGCATTTT
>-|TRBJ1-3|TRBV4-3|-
CASSHGGLSSGNTIYF
TGCGCCAGCAGCCACGGTGGTTTAAGCTCTGGAAACACCATATATTTT
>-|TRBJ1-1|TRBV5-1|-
CASSFRGGGASTEAFF
TGCGCCAGCAGCTTTAGAGGCGGGGGCGCGTCGACTGAAGCTTTCTTT
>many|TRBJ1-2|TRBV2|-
CASYFWNGYTF
TGTGCCAGCTACTTTTGGAATGGCTACACCTTC
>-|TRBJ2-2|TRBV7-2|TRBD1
CASSFRGTGNTGELFF
TGTGCCAGCAGCTTCCGAGGGACAGGGAACACCGGGGAGCTGTTTTTT
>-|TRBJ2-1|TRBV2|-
CASSEARLNYECNEQFF
TGTGCCAGCAGTGAAGCCCGACTAAACTACGAATGCAATGAGCAGTTCTTC
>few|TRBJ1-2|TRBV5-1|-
CASSSGTADNYGYTF
TGCGCCAGCAGCTCCGGGACGGCCGACAACTATGGCTACACCTTC
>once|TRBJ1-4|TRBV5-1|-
CASSLMSGLREKLFF
TGCGCCAGCAGCTTGATGTCGGGGCTCCGTGAAAAACTGTTTTTT
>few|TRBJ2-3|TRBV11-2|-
CASSLPASDTQYF
TGTGCCAGCAGCCTGCCGGCCTCGGATACGCAGTATTTT
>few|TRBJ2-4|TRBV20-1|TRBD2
CSALFEREKNIQYF
TGCAGTGCCTTATTTGAGCGGGAGAAAAACATTCAGTACTTC
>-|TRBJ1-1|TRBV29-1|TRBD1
CSVQSGGSRNTEAFF
TGCAGCGTTCAATCAGGGGGCAGTAGGAACACTGAAGCTTTCTTT
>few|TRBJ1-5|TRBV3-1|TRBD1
CASSPSGGDQPQHF
TGTGCCAGCAGCCCCTCAGGGGGAGATCAGCCCCAGCATTTT
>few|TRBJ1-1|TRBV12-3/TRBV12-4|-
CASSLGLGLGTEAFF
TGTGCCAGCAGTTTAGGTTTGGGTCTCGGCACTGAAGCTTTCTTT
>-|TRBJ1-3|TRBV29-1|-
CSVEGTETGNTIYF
TGCAGCGTTGAAGGGACGGAGACTGGAAACACCATATATTTT
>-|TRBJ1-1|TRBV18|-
CASSPAGATGSEAFF
TGTGCCAGCTCACCAGCGGGGGCCACAGGGTCTGAAGCTTTCTTT
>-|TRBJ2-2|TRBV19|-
CASSIFRGTGELFF
TGTGCCAGTAGTATCTTCAGGGGAACCGGGGAGCTGTTTTTT
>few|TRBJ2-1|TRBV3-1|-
CASSPPTHEQFF
TGTGCCAGCAGCCCTCCCACCCATGAGCAGTTCTTC
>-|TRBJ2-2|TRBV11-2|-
CASSLYFEGELFF
TGTGCCAGCAGCTTGTACTTTGAAGGGGAGCTGTTTTTT
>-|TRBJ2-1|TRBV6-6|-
CASSYVRGAINEQFF
TGTGCCAGCAGTTACGTTAGGGGAGCTATCAATGAGCAGTTCTTC
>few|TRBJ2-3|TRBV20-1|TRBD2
CSAPVSGRGADTQYF
TGCAGTGCTCCGGTCAGCGGGAGAGGCGCAGATACGCAGTATTTT